Listed below are T cell receptor beta chains from one sample, sequenced in a study. TCRdb passed the 5' RACE reads through MiXCR, listing each CDR3 protein once. The sample holds around 29,000 distinct CDR3 sequences; roughly 24% are singletons and the top ten take around 3.9%. Sample: naive CD4+ T cells sorted from a lymph node. Receptor source: a female donor with breast cancer. Both conserved end residues are part of each CDR3. D genes are given only for firm matches. Clone size is stated in some rows and not others, as once, few, many or a class when expanded.

CASSDIPGQVSTDTQYF TGTGCCAGCAGTGACATTCCGGGACAAGTCAGCACAGATACGCAGTATTTT TRBJ2-3 NA TRBV28 NA
CASSLAGGGNEQFF TGCGCCAGCAGCTTGGCCGGGGGTGGCAATGAGCAGTTCTTC TRBJ2-1 NA TRBV5-1 many
CASSRLAGQYTDTQYF TGTGCCAGCAGCCGACTAGCGGGACAGTACACAGATACGCAGTATTTT TRBJ2-3 TRBD2 TRBV12-3/TRBV12-4 NA
CASSLGTEAFF TGCGCCAGCAGTCTAGGGACTGAAGCTTTCTTT TRBJ1-1 NA TRBV5-1 NA
CASSLTLGSLEAFF TGTGCCAGCAGTTTAACGCTGGGCAGCCTTGAAGCTTTCTTT TRBJ1-1 NA TRBV12-3/TRBV12-4 few
CASSLGRWASNEQFF TGCGCCAGCAGCCTGGGCAGGTGGGCTTCGAATGAGCAGTTCTTC TRBJ2-1 NA TRBV5-1 NA
CASRVSGDTQYF TGTGCCAGCAGAGTTAGTGGAGATACGCAGTATTTT TRBJ2-3 NA TRBV12-3/TRBV12-4 NA
CASTTRTQDAQSNQPQHF TGTGCCAGCACCACGAGGACACAGGACGCCCAGAGCAATCAGCCCCAGCATTTT TRBJ1-5 NA TRBV6-1 many
CASSLEGGVLSYEQYF TGTGCCAGCAGCTTAGAGGGGGGGGTCCTCTCCTACGAGCAGTACTTC TRBJ2-7 NA TRBV7-2 few
CASSFSPQGTGELFF TGTGCCAGCAGCTTCTCCCCCCAAGGCACCGGGGAGCTGTTTTTT TRBJ2-2 NA TRBV12-3/TRBV12-4 NA